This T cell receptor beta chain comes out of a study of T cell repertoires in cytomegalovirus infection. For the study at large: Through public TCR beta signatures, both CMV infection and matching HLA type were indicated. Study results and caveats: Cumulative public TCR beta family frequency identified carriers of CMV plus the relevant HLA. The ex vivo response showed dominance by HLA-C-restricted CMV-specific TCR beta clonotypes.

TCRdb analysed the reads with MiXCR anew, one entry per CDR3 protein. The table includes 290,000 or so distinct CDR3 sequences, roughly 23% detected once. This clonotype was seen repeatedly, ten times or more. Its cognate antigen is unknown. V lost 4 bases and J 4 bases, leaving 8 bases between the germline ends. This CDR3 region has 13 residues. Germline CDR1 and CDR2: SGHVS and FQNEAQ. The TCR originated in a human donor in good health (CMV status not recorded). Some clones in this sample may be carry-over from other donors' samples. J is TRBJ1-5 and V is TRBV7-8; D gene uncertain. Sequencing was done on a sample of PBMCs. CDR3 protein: CASSSGYNQPQHF. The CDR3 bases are TGTGCCAGCAGCTCGGGGTATAATCAGCCCCAGCATTTT.